Presented here are 28 T cell receptor beta chains from one specimen sequenced in a study of OX40 agonist ivuxolimab in advanced cancers. Data came from immunoSEQ multiplex PCR; TCRdb stores just in-frame clones and leaves some out. The sample has about 15,000 clones, more than 80% seen once; the top ten hold about 30%. The sample was CD4+ or CD8+ T cells sorted from blood, taken in a trial of the OX40 agonist ivuxolimab. These receptors all stem from an adult with an advanced solid tumor such as melanoma, head and neck, liver or kidney cancer.

The chain is built from TRBV6-5 and TRBJ2-1; 16 bases agree with TRBD2. The V segment lost 4 bases and the J segment 8 bases; nucleotides outside the gene matches: 2. The CDR3 is made up of 15 amino acids. Germline CDR1 MNHEY, CDR2 SVGAGI. The CDR3 sequence: CASSSGLAGGYEQFF. The CDR3, as DNA: TGTGCCAGCAGTTCGGGACTAGCGGGAGGGTATGAGCAGTTCTTC.

This chain joins TRBV7-2 and TRBJ2-7; D not resolved. Per germline, CDR1 SGHTA and CDR2 FQGNSA. The CDR3 sequence is 14 residues long. The V gene lost 1 base and the J gene lost 1 base, with 8 bases spanning the gap. This chain's CDR3 is CASSLGADSYEQYF. DNA of the CDR3: TGTGCCAGCAGCTTAGGGGCGGATTCCTACGAGCAGTACTTC.

The chain combines TRBV19 with TRBJ2-3, with 12 nucleotides matching TRBD2. The germline CDR1 and CDR2 sequences are LNHDA and SQIVND (reference sequence). Unmatched junction bases numbered 7, after V lost 10 bases and J lost 2 bases. This CDR3 region has 15 residues. The CDR3 region has the DNA TGTGCCACCGCCGGACTAGCGGGATTCACAGATACGCAGTATTTT. Translating gives CATAGLAGFTDTQYF.

J is TRBJ2-5 and V is TRBV7-9, with unresolved D. V dropped 6 bases and J dropped 2 bases, with 13 bases sitting between them. CDR1 SEHNR and CDR2 FQNEAQ come from the germline V gene (reference sequence). The CDR3 is made up of 14 amino acids. The CDR3 loop is CASSSGYLQETQYF. Here the CDR3 DNA reads TGTGCCAGCAGTTCCGGCTACTTACAAGAGACCCAGTACTTC.

The V gene is TRBV5-4, the J gene TRBJ2-3, with 8 bases identical to TRBD2. CDR3 length: 18 amino acids. Looked up from germline, CDR1 is SGHNT and CDR2 is YYREEE (reference sequence). The V and J ends lost 4 bases and 5 bases, in that order; junction bases with no gene match: 18. The CDR3 sequence is CASSRFGGGGHELDTQYF. The CDR3, as DNA: TGTGCCAGCAGCCGGTTCGGGGGCGGGGGGCACGAGTTAGATACGCAGTATTTT.

J is TRBJ2-7 and V is TRBV19; D is perhaps TRBD1 or TRBD2 (6 bases each). The CDR3 totals 15 residues. Trimming left V 7 bases short and J 2 bases short, with 18 bases between. The V gene's germline CDR1 is LNHDA and CDR2 SQIVND (reference sequence). The CDR3 DNA sequence: TGTGCCAGTACCATGGGGATGGGGGGCCCCTACGAGCAGTACTTC. It translates to CASTMGMGGPYEQYF. The complete variable domain, with remaining parts taken from reference TRBV19 and TRBJ2-7, reads DGGITQSPKYLFRKEGQNVTLSCEQNLNHDAMYWYRQDPGQGLRLIYYSQIVNDFQKGDIAEGYSVSREKKESFPLTVTSAQKNPTAFYLCASTMGMGGPYEQYFGPGTRLTVT.

This chain joins TRBV25-1 and TRBJ1-2; D is possibly TRBD1 (5 bases). V lost 5 bases, J lost 6 bases, and 10 bases lay in between. This CDR3 has 12 residues. CDR1 is MGHDK and CDR2 is SYGVNS in the germline V gene. The CDR3 DNA reads as TGTGCCAGCAGTCAAGGGGCAGATGGCTACACCTTC. Translating it yields CASSQGADGYTF.

The V gene is TRBV6-4, the J gene TRBJ2-6; D is possibly TRBD1 (5 bases). There are 18 residues in the CDR3. Germline V CDR1 and CDR2: MRHNA, SNTAGT. Trimming left V 0 bases short and J 0 bases short, with 12 bases between. In nucleotides, the CDR3 is TGTGCCAGCAGTGACTCGAAGGACACAAGCTCTGGGGCCAACGTCCTGACTTTC. It translates to CASSDSKDTSSGANVLTF.

This chain's CDR3 is CASSFKQIYGYTF. CDR3 bases: TGTGCCAGCAGCTTTAAACAGATCTATGGCTACACCTTC. The chain recombines TRBV11-2 with TRBJ1-2; no clear D gene. This CDR3 has 13 amino acids. Germline CDR1 and CDR2: SGHAT and FQNNGV. Trimming stripped 3 bases from V and 4 bases from J, with 9 bases between.

This sequence joins TRBV6-5 and TRBJ1-6; 7 bases are a match to TRBD1. The V gene's germline CDR1 is MNHEY and CDR2 SVGAGI. The CDR3 spans 15 residues. J gave up 6 bases and V 6 bases, and 8 bases lay outside the gene matches. The CDR3 loop reads CASRLDRETNSPLHF. CDR3 sequence (DNA): TGTGCCAGCAGATTAGACAGGGAGACTAATTCACCCCTCCACTTT.

A single count supports this clone. V gene TRBV27 combines with J gene TRBJ2-1; the D call may be TRBD1 or TRBD2 (8 bases each). There are 17 residues in the CDR3. Germline V gene data show CDR1 as MNHEY and CDR2 as SMNVEV (reference sequence). Between the trimmed V and J ends, which lost 6 bases and 5 bases, there was a span of 23 bases. This CDR3 reads CASRDREPSGLDNEQFF. In DNA form, the CDR3 reads TGTGCCAGCAGGGACAGGGAGCCTAGCGGGTTGGACAATGAGCAGTTCTTC.

This clone is labeled as large. The chain has TRBV11-3 and TRBJ2-7; D call uncertain. Germline V gene data show CDR1 as SGHNT and CDR2 as YENEEA. Trimming removed 2 bases at V and 2 bases at J, with 10 bases between. The CDR3 extends over 14 amino acids. CDR3 DNA: TGTGCCAGCAGCTTATCTCCGACGGCCTACGAGCAGTACTTC. It translates to CASSLSPTAYEQYF.

The chain links TRBV19 to TRBJ1-1; D call uncertain. The CDR3 runs 15 residues. Trimming took off 3 bases at V and 5 bases at J, with 16 bases between the two ends. Germline CDR1 is LNHDA and CDR2 is SQIVND (reference sequence). The CDR3 loop reads CASSIRVAVGTEAFF. DNA of the CDR3: TGTGCCAGTAGTATTAGGGTGGCGGTGGGAACTGAAGCTTTCTTT.

This clone was detected only once. This chain uses TRBV30 with TRBJ1-2, with D possibly being TRBD1 (5 bases). CDR1 and CDR2 (germline): GTSNPN, SVGIG (reference sequence). This CDR3 has 13 residues. Trimming left V 1 base short and J 5 bases short, with 11 bases between. The CDR3 bases are TGTGCCTGGAGTGACTCAGGGTTTTATGGCTACACCTTC. Translating it yields CAWSDSGFYGYTF.

This sequence joins TRBV19 and TRBJ2-3; D possibly corresponds to TRBD2 (5 bases). The germline V gene has CDR1 LNHDA and CDR2 SQIVND (reference sequence). This CDR3 spans 14 amino acids. Trimming left V 2 bases short and J 3 bases short, with 9 bases between. The CDR3 reads CASSIILATDTQYF. CDR3 nucleotides: TGTGCCAGTAGTATAATTTTAGCGACAGATACGCAGTATTTT.

J is TRBJ2-6 and V is TRBV11-2; D possibly corresponds to TRBD2 (5 bases). V lost 1 base to trimming and J lost 0 bases, with 16 bases between them. Germline loops: CDR1 SGHAT, CDR2 FQNNGV. The CDR3 consists of 19 residues. In DNA form, the CDR3 reads TGTGCCAGCAGCTTAGTCCTCCCCAGCGGTAGCTCTGGGGCCAACGTCCTGACTTTC. This gives the protein CASSLVLPSGSSGANVLTF. Together with reference TRBV11-2 and TRBJ2-6, the CDR3 gives the full variable domain: EAGVAQSPRYKIIEKRQSVAFWCNPISGHATLYWYQQILGQGPKLLIQFQNNGVVDDSQLPKDRFSAERLKGVDSTLKIQPAKLEDSAVYLCASSLVLPSGSSGANVLTFGAGSRLTVL.

This rearrangement joins TRBV7-9 to TRBJ2-3; 7 bases are a match to TRBD2. Trimming cost V 0 bases and J 0 bases; bases outside gene matches: 0. This CDR3 is 15 amino acids long. The germline gives CDR1 SEHNR, CDR2 FQNEAQ (reference sequence). The CDR3 coding sequence is TGTGCCAGCAGCTTAGCGGGAGGGAGCACAGATACGCAGTATTTT. As protein: CASSLAGGSTDTQYF.

The chain has TRBV2 and TRBJ1-2; D gene ambiguous. CDR1 and CDR2 (germline): SNHLY, FYNNEI. The CDR3 covers 15 residues. V was cut by 3 bases and J by 4 bases, with 15 bases left in between. CDR3 sequence: CASSDPGDWVYGYTF. In DNA, the CDR3 is TGTGCCAGCAGTGATCCTGGGGATTGGGTCTATGGCTACACCTTC. Full variable domain (rest looked up from reference TRBV2 and TRBJ1-2): EPEVTQTPSHQVTQMGQEVILRCVPISNHLYFYWYRQILGQKVEFLVSFYNNEISEKSEIFDDQFSVERPDGSNFTLKIRSTKLEDSAMYFCASSDPGDWVYGYTFGSGTRLTVV.

V is TRBV7-8 and J is TRBJ1-2; D unresolved. Germline values: CDR1 SGHVS, CDR2 FQNEAQ. The ends were cut back, 5 bases at V and 2 bases at J, with 9 bases in the middle. The length of the CDR3 is 13 residues. The CDR3 loop reads CASSQDPNYGYTF. DNA of the CDR3: TGTGCCAGCAGCCAAGACCCCAACTATGGCTACACCTTC.

This chain uses TRBV29-1 with TRBJ2-3; tentative D call: TRBD1 (6 bases). The CDR3 is made up of 14 amino acids. Germline CDR1 is SQVTM and CDR2 is ANQGSEA. The V end lost 7 bases, the J end lost 4 bases, and 18 bases lay between the germline ends. Here the CDR3 reads CSAGSGRGSDTQYF. In DNA form, the CDR3 reads TGCAGCGCTGGGTCCGGCAGGGGATCAGATACGCAGTATTTT.

In DNA, the CDR3 is TGTGCCAGCAGTTACTCGAGGGTTGAGCAGTTCTTC. It yields the protein CASSYSRVEQFF. The chain combines TRBV6-6 with TRBJ2-1, with D perhaps matching TRBD2 (5 bases). V was pared by 0 bases and J by 9 bases, with 6 bases between. The CDR3 contains 12 residues. Per germline, CDR1 MNHNY and CDR2 SVGAGI (reference sequence).

V gene TRBV10-1 combines with J gene TRBJ2-7, with TRBD2 as a possible D gene (6 bases). V lost 7 bases to trimming and J lost 1 base, with 20 bases between them. Germline V gene sequence: CDR1 WNHNN, CDR2 SYGVQD (reference sequence). CDR3 length: 16 residues. DNA of the CDR3: TGCGCCAGCAAGTCGAGATCGGGGGAATGGTCCTACGAGCAGTACTTC. It translates to CASKSRSGEWSYEQYF.

The V call is TRBV7-6, the J call TRBJ2-1, with 8 bases aligning to TRBD1. The trim removed 1 base at V and 2 bases at J, leaving 1 base unmatched. CDR1 SGHVS and CDR2 FNYEAQ come from the germline V gene. The CDR3 totals 15 residues. CDR3 DNA sequence: TGTGCCAGCAGCTTAGGGGACAGGCCCTACAATGAGCAGTTCTTC. Its translation is CASSLGDRPYNEQFF.

V and J are TRBV7-2 and TRBJ2-1, with TRBD2 matching 7 bases. There are 14 residues in the CDR3. The germline V gene encodes CDR1 SGHTA and CDR2 FQGNSA. V shed 4 bases, J shed 5 bases, and the junction held 5 bases outside the gene matches. This chain's CDR3 is CASSSGLVHNEQFF. The CDR3 DNA is TGTGCCAGCAGCTCAGGACTAGTTCACAATGAGCAGTTCTTC.

This sequence joins TRBV7-9 and TRBJ2-1, with D possibly TRBD2 on 5 matching bases. CDR1 and CDR2 (germline): SEHNR, FQNEAQ (reference sequence). The length of the CDR3 is 13 residues. The V gene lost 3 bases and the J gene lost 12 bases, with 15 bases spanning the gap. In nucleotides, the CDR3 is TGTGCCAGCAGCTTCAATATCCGGGAAGGGCAGTTCTTC. Protein product: CASSFNIREGQFF.

The genes are TRBV6-5 and TRBJ2-1; the match to TRBD2 covers 8 bases. From germline, CDR1 is MNHEY and CDR2 SVGAGI. This CDR3 has 14 amino acids. Trimming at V came to 3 bases and at J to 9 bases, leaving 7 bases not matched to a gene. The CDR3 is CASSYTGRAGEQFF. The CDR3 DNA reads as TGTGCCAGCAGTTATACCGGGAGGGCCGGTGAGCAGTTCTTC.

The table lists this clone with a count of one. The gene calls are TRBV7-9 and TRBJ1-6; TRBD1 agrees at 10 bases. The germline V gene encodes CDR1 SEHNR and CDR2 FQNEAQ (reference sequence). The CDR3 covers 16 residues. The V and J ends lost 0 bases and 6 bases, in that order; junction bases with no gene match: 2. The CDR3 DNA follows: TGTGCCAGCAGCTTAGCCGGGACAGGGGTTAATTCACCCCTCCACTTT. It yields the protein CASSLAGTGVNSPLHF.

The chain carries TRBV9 and TRBJ1-1, with D tentatively TRBD1 (6 bases). The CDR3 consists of 16 residues. Per germline, CDR1 SGDLS and CDR2 YYNGEE. The V end lost 0 bases, the J end lost 5 bases, and 17 bases lay between the germline ends. The CDR3 reads CASSVGRGGSRTEAFF. CDR3 nucleotides: TGTGCCAGCAGCGTAGGGCGGGGGGGCAGCCGAACTGAAGCTTTCTTT.